This section outlines one T cell receptor (beta chain) sequence together with its context. The specificity of this receptor is unknown. No much larger clone exists at a distance of one base, and base qualities are not known. This sample was included in a study of cytomegalovirus exposure and HLA in healthy donors (dated 2017 in TCRdb). Regarding the study in general: An earlier analysis of several hundred of the donors reported 250 to 300 Gb of sequence data and roughly 100 million unique TCR beta sequences from approximately 180 million T cells. High-throughput TCR immunosequencing, statistical association of individual TCRs with disease status, and machine learning were combined to predict cytomegalovirus infection status. The aim of the study was to test whether cataloging public T cell receptors could identify signatures of past pathogen exposure. An earlier analysis of 587 of the donors used high-throughput TCR beta sequencing to judge whether each TCR beta V gene segment behaved as functional or pseudogenic. On average, 235,054 unique TCR beta nucleotide sequences were sequenced per donor among a few hundred genotyped donors of the cohort, with 15% to 20% of those sequences being non-productive. In the later analysis, no new phenotypic data were used to find candidate immune exposures; instead, reliance was placed on TCR beta sequences and their occurrence across donors. HLA typing included class I and class II loci at four-digit resolution. Using immunosequencing, the study profiled T cell repertoires from 666 subjects and related those repertoires to cytomegalovirus serostatus. Besides the first cohort of 550 to 750 subjects, a separate validation cohort made up of 120 different subjects was used. In a later genetic analysis, genome-wide SNP genotypes for about 55% of the roughly 670 donors were used, and that subset was treated as a discovery cohort. About five DR-DQ haplotypes were treated as single units for association and clustering because of strong linkage in the cohort. Roughly 290 gigabases of sequencing data and around 85 million unique TCR sequences made up an early release that covered approximately 650 HLA-typed donors. Every repertoire in the discovery cohort had been generated on one and the same sequencing platform. To study patterns of TCR occurrence, a later analysis re-analyzed previously published TCR beta repertoires from hundreds of donors and added high-resolution HLA genotyping. The genetic ancestry cluster associated with self-reported Caucasian donors included over 65% of the 398 genotyped donors. Donor age, sex, ethnicity and CMV serostatus were compiled together with the repertoire data. The number of typed donors differed by locus: 629-630 for A, B, C, DRB1 and DQB1; 500 to 550 for DQA1; approximately 600 for DPA1; and roughly 450 for DPB1. Study-wide findings and limitations: HLA typing was unavailable for some donors at each locus, so association tests used only the typed subset. Assigning TCR associations to individual alleles was difficult when HLA alleles, especially DR and DQ, strongly co-occurred. Some IMGT-functional V segments, including TRBV6-2 and TRBV6-3, could not be distinguished by the 87-base-pair reads and were therefore excluded. The presence/absence analyses assumed that sequencing depth was roughly uniform across donors, and that assumption may not be true. In a later analysis, TCR association rates were found to vary across HLA loci, with the most associated TCRs seen for DRB1 alleles and the fewest for HLA-C alleles. While some public TCRs were present in many individuals, most TCR sequences turned up only very rarely across donors. At a false discovery rate of 0.05, a later analysis linked 15,000 to 20,000 TCR beta sequences to specific HLA alleles. About 17 rarely observed V segments, including chromosome 9 orphons, were excluded from the earlier analysis of approximately 600 of the donors because counts were too low. Broadly in line with IMGT annotations, most TCR beta V segments showed up in productive rearrangements about 87% or about 30% of the time in an earlier analysis of approximately 600 of the donors. A few of the identified cytomegalovirus-associated TCR beta chains were confirmed in vitro to be specific for cytomegalovirus antigens. Linkage disequilibrium might explain the correlated functional status among segregating V segments, but an unknown experimental factor could not be ruled out. A later analysis reported that several top co-occurrence clusters appeared linked to parvovirus B19, influenza, CMV and Epstein-Barr virus. Compared with the roughly 700-donor mean, donors in an Asian-associated ancestry cluster had fewer N-insertions in productive TCRs, according to a later genetic analysis. In a later analysis, HLA-associated TCR beta chains were found to be more clonally expanded and to have lower generation probabilities than equally common non-associated chains. V-gene and J-gene trimming of TCR beta chains was associated with a missense DCLRE1C variant in a later genetic analysis, and the association was replicated in an independent cohort. In the study, approximately 150 TCR beta chains were listed as associated with cytomegalovirus. CMV serostatus was the only immune exposure information available for the cohort. A group of highly shared sequence variants was considered likely to be a technical artifact of the sequencing pipeline. A further reported finding was that TCR beta sequences accurately predicted the HLA-A and HLA-B alleles for most subjects in the first cohort. A later analysis found that most CMV-associated TCR beta chains appeared HLA-restricted, with HLA associations seemingly driven largely by CMV exposure. The authors suggested that the approach could potentially be extended to other disease states and immunological phenotypes. Only TCR beta chains were sequenced in this cohort, and the absence of alpha or paired-chain data limited detectable features. The classifier was reported to diagnose cytomegalovirus status with high specificity and sensitivity in both the original cohort and the validation cohort.

Library preparation used the immunoSEQ multiplex PCR assay. For the multiplex PCR, a mixture combining 60 forward primers for TCR Vbeta segments and 13 reverse primers for TCR Jbeta segments was used. The CDR3 region of rearranged TCR beta genes was amplified from genomic DNA with a multiplex PCR assay. On the Illumina HiSeq System, the amplified TCR beta libraries were sequenced as 87-base-pair reads. Concerning the study's data processing: In a later analysis, 80 million or so unique TCR beta chains were counted across the roughly 700 repertoires, and roughly 9.9 million of these chains were shared by at least two donors. A nearest-neighbor algorithm error-corrected the raw reads and collapsed the reads into unique sequences, merging closely related sequences to remove PCR and sequencing errors. To assign V, D and J gene segments, CDR3 sequences were aligned to IMGT reference sequences. For a sequence to be retained, at least a six-nucleotide match to both a V gene segment and a J gene segment was required. A rearrangement was called productive if the CDR3 had no stop codons and remained in frame with V and J, and every other rearrangement was called non-productive. CDR3 was defined according to IMGT convention as the region running from the second conserved V-encoded cysteine to the conserved J-encoded phenylalanine. In an earlier analysis of more than 550 of the donors, sequences lacking an unambiguous match to a single V gene segment were excluded. In an earlier analysis of some 590 of the donors, a V segment was called functional when productive rearrangements were above 56.7%, and segregating when the standard deviation between donors exceeded 5%. To diagnose cytomegalovirus status from the catalog of TCR beta chain sequences, a statistical classification framework was built. A later analysis assigned V and J genes by comparing TCR nucleotide sequences with IMGT/GENE-DB human TR gene sequences. The TCRdist pipeline was used in a later analysis to assign CDR3 sequences and most-parsimonious VDJ recombination scenarios. In a later analysis, each TCR beta chain was defined by its CDR3 amino acid sequence together with its V-gene family, and reads lacking a unique V-gene family were excluded. As a way to deal with suspected cross-contamination and a sequencing artifact, a later analysis dropped approximately 570 nucleotide sequences that were highly shared and had low generation probability. In a later analysis, a clonal expansion index was calculated for each public chain from normalized within-repertoire ranks of inferred template counts. Generation probabilities in a later analysis came from a VDJ recombination model fitted to out-of-frame rearrangements, and those results were checked against IGoR. In a later analysis, hypergeometric tests were used to score TCR-TCR, TCR-HLA and TCR-CMV co-occurrence, with a repertoire-size bias correction applied to TCR pairs. A later analysis estimated false discovery rates by permuting HLA or CMV assignments 20 times. In a later analysis, co-occurring TCRs were grouped with DBSCAN, and TCRdist sequence similarity was added when clustering was performed within HLA-allele-positive subsets. Co-occurrence clustering excluded repertoires with fewer than 30,000 or more than 120,000 public chains, plus five with anomalous nucleotide sharing. In its TCRdb copy, this immuneACCESS table keeps in-frame sequences only and misses some clones. Where compared with another copy, unresolved V genes explain less than half of these, and the others have no known cause. That table supplies the V and J calls and clone size; D and trimming were determined from the DNA. The sample table contains 100,000 to 120,000 clones; only one count was recorded for over 60% of them. Clones ranked in the top ten supply roughly 1.2% of the sample.

V loses 1 base at its end and J loses 10 bases; junction bases beyond the gene matches: 8. Looking up the germline V gene yields CDR1 MGHRA and CDR2 YSYEKL. Measured from the cysteine to the phenylalanine, the CDR3 is 15 residues long. The only DNA kept is the CDR3, 45 bases in frame from the first base. The cohort consisted of hundreds of healthy bone marrow donors. At the time of sampling, all cohort members were nominally healthy, though unrecorded immune exposures were likely present. The donor tested CMV seronegative and was one of the 352 seronegative cohort members. Every donor gave a peripheral blood sample, and the peripheral blood mononuclear cells from that sample were used for TCR beta sequencing. Genomic DNA was extracted from the blood cell samples with the Qiagen DNeasy Blood Extraction Kit.

This receptor chain uses TRBV4-1 and TRBJ2-2; TRBD2 agrees with 8 junctional bases. The TCR comes from a woman aged 25-40 years in good health and CMV-seronegative. Sequencing used PBMCs. The CDR3 region: CASSQGDSGVPELFF. In nucleotide form, the sequence is TGCGCCAGCAGCCAAGGTGATAGCGGGGTTCCGGAGCTGTTTTTT.